These 10 T cell receptor beta chains were all obtained from the same sample, sequenced in a study of cytomegalovirus exposure and HLA in healthy donors. Profiling relied on immunoSEQ multiplex PCR, and the TCRdb table lists in-frame clones only, not all of them. The sample holds 50,000 or so clones; about 93% are singletons and the top ten take approximately 2.3%. Sequencing input: PBMCs. Receptors originate from a man aged 18 to 29 in good health and CMV-seronegative.

The rearrangement joins TRBV5-4 to TRBJ1-1; D call uncertain. This CDR3 is 11 amino acids long. V dropped 0 bases and J dropped 7 bases, with 4 bases sitting between them. Germline V gene data show CDR1 as SGHNT and CDR2 as YYREEE (reference sequence). CDR3 amino acids: CASSLESEAFF. CDR3 in DNA: TGTGCCAGCAGCTTGGAGAGTGAAGCTTTCTTT.

The chain has TRBV5-5 and TRBJ2-7; 8 positions agree with TRBD2. From germline, CDR1 is SGHKS and CDR2 YYEKEE (reference sequence). The CDR3 is 16 amino acids. V dropped 2 bases and J dropped 7; count of bases not matched to a gene: 14. CDR3 protein: CASSLGNSGTPGEQYF. In nucleotides, the CDR3 is TGTGCCAGCAGCTTAGGTAATAGCGGGACCCCCGGGGAGCAGTACTTC.

The table lists this clone with a count of one. The J gene is TRBJ2-1, the V gene TRBV5-4, with 9 positions matching TRBD1. J was trimmed by 5 bases and V by 7 bases; bases with no gene match: 10. Germline V gives CDR1 SGHNT, CDR2 YYREEE (reference sequence). The CDR3 is 15 amino acids. CDR3 sequence: CASRKYGDRDNEQFF. The CDR3 nucleotides read TGTGCCAGCCGAAAATACGGGGACAGGGACAATGAGCAGTTCTTC.

This chain uses TRBV11-3 with TRBJ2-5; a possible D gene is TRBD2 (7 bases). Germline V gene lookup returns CDR1 SGHNT and CDR2 YENEEA. Between the trimmed V and J ends, which lost 5 bases and 5 bases, there was a span of 12 bases. The CDR3 is 13 amino acids. The CDR3 DNA is TGTGCCAGCAGCGGGGGGGCTAAGGAGACCCAGTACTTC. Protein: CASSGGAKETQYF.

CDR3 sequence reads: CASSLGRLLGGPDKTQYF. CDR3 sequence (DNA): TGTGCCAGCAGCTTAGGGCGGTTACTAGGTGGGCCTGATAAGACCCAGTACTTC. The chain uses TRBV11-2 and TRBJ2-5; D might be TRBD2 (5 bases). From germline, CDR1 is SGHAT and CDR2 FQNNGV. This CDR3 is 18 amino acids long. V lost 1 base, J lost 6 bases, and 24 bases lay in between.

This chain uses TRBV7-8 with TRBJ1-2, with D perhaps matching TRBD1 (6 bases). CDR1 is SGHVS and CDR2 is FQNEAQ in the germline V gene. The CDR3 contains 14 residues. V was pared by 6 bases and J by 4 bases, with 15 bases between. The CDR3 reads CASSSLTGSYGYTF. The CDR3, as DNA: TGTGCCAGCAGTTCGCTGACAGGTTCCTATGGCTACACCTTC.

The chain joins TRBV6-5 to TRBJ1-4; TRBD1 matches 8 bases. The J segment lost 6 bases and the V segment lost 6 bases, leaving 9 bases of the junction unmatched. CDR1 is MNHEY, CDR2 SVGAGI, per germline. CDR3 length equals 15 residues. The CDR3 nucleotides read TGTGCCAGCAGGATTAGGGGGGGACAGGATGAAAAACTGTTTTTT. Translated, it gives CASRIRGGQDEKLFF.

This chain uses TRBV5-1 with TRBJ2-7; D not certain. From germline, CDR1 is SGHRS and CDR2 YFSETQ. The CDR3 is 11 residues long. V gave up 5 bases and J gave up 5 bases, with 8 bases separating them. CDR3 sequence: CASSIYNEQYF. The CDR3 DNA follows: TGCGCCAGCAGTATCTATAACGAGCAGTACTTC.

The J gene is TRBJ1-5, the V gene TRBV6-5; perhaps TRBD1 as D (6 bases). Looked up from germline, CDR1 is MNHEY and CDR2 is SVGAGI. This CDR3 spans 15 amino acids. The V end lost 6 bases, the J end lost 4 bases, and 16 bases lay between the germline ends. Here the CDR3 DNA reads TGTGCCAGCAGGGCCGTGAAGGGGGGGAATCAGCCCCAGCATTTT. It is translated as CASRAVKGGNQPQHF.

The CDR3 region is CASGQGGTPTNTQYF. The CDR3 DNA follows: TGTGCCAGCGGACAGGGAGGGACCCCCACGAATACGCAGTATTTT. The chain has TRBV11-2 and TRBJ2-3; D possibly corresponds to TRBD1 (8 bases). Trimming pared 8 bases from V and 7 bases from J, leaving 22 bases between. The CDR3 consists of 15 residues. CDR1 SGHAT and CDR2 FQNNGV come from the germline V gene.